This TCR beta chain was obtained from a study of metastatic and nonmetastatic thyroid tumors. On the study more broadly: Thyroid patients, malignant and benign, had repertoires compared across blood and tumor or nodule tissue. Study-wide results and caveats: It was reported that TCR beta diversity was significantly higher in malignant thyroid tumors than benign nodules, in blood and tumor.

Per the study methods: Across clinicopathological groups, CDR3 differences served as the basis for building a distant-metastasis classifier for papillary thyroid cancer. TCRdb used MiXCR to call clones anew from the PCR reads. The V and J calls shown here were made by TCRdb, not taken from the authors' results. The sample includes 35,000 to 50,000 clones, around a fifth of them seen just once. Each patient came to thyroid surgery without any prior treatment (of any kind). Worth noting for this clone: The target antigen is unknown. The junction departs from the called germline gene at one end, perhaps through a read error.

Sequenced sample: blood. The receptor comes from a female donor with papillary thyroid cancer or a benign thyroid nodule (not recorded which). Some clones in this sample may be carry-over from other donors' samples.

The CDR3 nucleotides read TGTGCCAGCATCTTAGGGGTGGGAAGCTGTGGCTACACCTTC. It codes for CASILGVGSCGYTF. This chain connects TRBV11-2 to TRBJ1-2; the D gene is possibly TRBD1 (5 bases). The CDR3 runs 14 residues. Germline V gives CDR1 SGHAT, CDR2 FQNNGV.